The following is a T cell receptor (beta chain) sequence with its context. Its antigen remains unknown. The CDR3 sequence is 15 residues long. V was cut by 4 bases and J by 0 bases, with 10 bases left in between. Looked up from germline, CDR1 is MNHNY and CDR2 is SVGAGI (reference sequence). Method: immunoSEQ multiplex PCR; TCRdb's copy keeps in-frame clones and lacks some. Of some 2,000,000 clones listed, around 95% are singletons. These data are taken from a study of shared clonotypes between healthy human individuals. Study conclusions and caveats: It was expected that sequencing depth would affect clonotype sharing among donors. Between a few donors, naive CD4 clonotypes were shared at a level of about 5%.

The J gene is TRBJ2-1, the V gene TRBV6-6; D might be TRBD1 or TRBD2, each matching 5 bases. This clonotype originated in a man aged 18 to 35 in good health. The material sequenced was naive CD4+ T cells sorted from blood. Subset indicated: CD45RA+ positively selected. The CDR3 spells CASSWSGSSYNEQFF. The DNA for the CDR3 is TGTGCCAGCAGTTGGTCAGGGAGCTCCTACAATGAGCAGTTCTTC.